This T cell receptor beta chain emerged from a study of cytomegalovirus exposure and HLA in healthy donors. Study in general: When 398 donors were genotyped, around 77% of them were found to fall in the Caucasian-associated ancestry cluster.

With respect to this clone: What it recognizes is unknown.

13 Jbeta primers and 60 Vbeta primers were used for the PCR. Assay: immunoSEQ multiplex PCR; the TCRdb copy retains only in-frame clones and omits some. The sample lists approximately 89,000 clones; over 65% were seen once. Study-wide results and caveats: Using a false discovery rate of 0.05, a later analysis showed that 15,000 to 20,000 TCR beta sequences were associated with HLA alleles. Later analysis showed most CMV-associated TCR beta chains appearing HLA-restricted.

Each donor was healthy, and each was a bone marrow donor. Germline assignment: CDR1 SGHVS and CDR2 FNYEAQ. V shed 4 bases, J shed 7 bases, and the junction held 5 bases outside the gene matches. This CDR3 spans 14 amino acids. V is TRBV7-6 and J is TRBJ1-4, with TRBD1 identical over 8 bases. The specimen sequenced was PBMCs. The receptor was isolated from a human donor in good health. This CDR3 is CASSSTGEGEKLFF. CDR3 nucleotide sequence: TGTGCCAGCAGCTCGACAGGGGAGGGTGAAAAACTGTTTTTT.